This T cell receptor beta chain appears in the sequencing data of a study of Graves' ophthalmopathy and Graves' hyperthyroidism. Study background: Blood was drawn at initial diagnosis, before any treatment. Study observations and caveats: A majority of expanded thyroid clonotypes exceeding 0.001 frequency were likewise present in blood.

The table lists this clonotype with many counts. Its antigen remains unknown. Transcripts of RNA were the source for amplifying TCR beta CDR3 regions. HTBI primers were used in a first-round RT-PCR, which preceded a second-round multiplex PCR. TCRdb redid the calling of the multiplex PCR reads with MiXCR, one entry per CDR3 protein. Of roughly 220,000 distinct CDR3 sequences listed, 45% were seen once; the top ten hold approximately 44%. The CDR3 length is 14 residues. The germline V gene encodes CDR1 DFQATT and CDR2 SNEGSKA (reference sequence). V lost 5 bases to trimming and J lost 1 base; unmatched junction nucleotides: 3. Establishment of the diagnosis relied upon clinical symptoms, serum thyroxine, TRAb, thyroid ultrasound and orbital computed tomography. It was from under 13 ml of fresh peripheral blood that the PBMCs came.

This chain joins TRBV20-1 and TRBJ1-3, with 9 nucleotides matching TRBD1. The clonotype originates from an adult man with Graves' ophthalmopathy. The specimen sequenced was peripheral blood. CDR3 coding DNA: TGCAGTGCTCCGGGACAGGGTTCTGGAAACACCATATATTTT. This codes for CSAPGQGSGNTIYF.